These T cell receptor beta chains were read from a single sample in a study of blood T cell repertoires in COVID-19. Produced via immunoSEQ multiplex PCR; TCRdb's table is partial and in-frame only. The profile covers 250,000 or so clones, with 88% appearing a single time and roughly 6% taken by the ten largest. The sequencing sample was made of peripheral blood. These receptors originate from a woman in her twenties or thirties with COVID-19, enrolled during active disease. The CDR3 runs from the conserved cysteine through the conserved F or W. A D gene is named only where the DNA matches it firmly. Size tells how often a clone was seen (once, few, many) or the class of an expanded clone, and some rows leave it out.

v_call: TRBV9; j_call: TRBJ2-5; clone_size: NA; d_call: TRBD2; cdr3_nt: TGTGCCAGCAGCGTAGGGGGACTAGCGGGAGGGCATGAGACCCAGTACTTC; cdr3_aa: CASSVGGLAGGHETQYF
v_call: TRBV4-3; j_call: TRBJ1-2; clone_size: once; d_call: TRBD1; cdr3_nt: TGCGCCAGCAGCCGCACGACAGGGGGTATTGGCTACACCTTC; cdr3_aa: CASSRTTGGIGYTF
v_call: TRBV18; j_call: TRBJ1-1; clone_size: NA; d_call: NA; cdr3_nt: TGTGCCAGCTCACCACTGGGAAGAGGGGAAGCTTTCTTT; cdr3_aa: CASSPLGRGEAFF
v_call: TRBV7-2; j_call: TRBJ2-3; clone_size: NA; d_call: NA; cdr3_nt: TGTGCCAGCAGCTCCCCAGAGCTGCTAGCGCGACGTGCAGATACGCAGTATTTT; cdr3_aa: CASSSPELLARRADTQYF
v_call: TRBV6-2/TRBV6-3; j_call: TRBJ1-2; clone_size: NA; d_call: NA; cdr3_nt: TGTGCCAGCAGTTACTCTGGACAGACGTATGGCTACACCTTC; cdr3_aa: CASSYSGQTYGYTF
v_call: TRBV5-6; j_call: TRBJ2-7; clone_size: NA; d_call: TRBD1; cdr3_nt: TGTGCCAGCAGCTCCGGACAGGAGACCTACGAGCAGTACTTC; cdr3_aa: CASSSGQETYEQYF
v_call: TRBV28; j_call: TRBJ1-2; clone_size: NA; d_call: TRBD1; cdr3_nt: TGTGCCAGCAGTTTATCTGCGGGACAGGGCTTTAAGGGCTATGGCTACACCTTC; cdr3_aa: CASSLSAGQGFKGYGYTF
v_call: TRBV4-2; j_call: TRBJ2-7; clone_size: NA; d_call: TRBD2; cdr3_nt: TGTGCCAGCAGCCAAGAGGGCGGGGGGCCCTACGAGCAGTACTTC; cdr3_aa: CASSQEGGGPYEQYF
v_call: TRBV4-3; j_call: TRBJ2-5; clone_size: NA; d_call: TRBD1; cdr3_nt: TGCGCCAGCAGCCAAGGAGGACAGGGGTATCAAGAGACCCAGTACTTC; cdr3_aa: CASSQGGQGYQETQYF
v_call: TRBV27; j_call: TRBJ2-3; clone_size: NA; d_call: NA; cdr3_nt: TGTGCCAGCAGCCACACAGATACGCAGTATTTT; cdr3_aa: CASSHTDTQYF
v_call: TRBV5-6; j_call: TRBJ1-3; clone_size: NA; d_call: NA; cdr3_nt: TGTGCCAGCAGCTTTATCTCTGGAAACACCATATATTTT; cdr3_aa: CASSFISGNTIYF
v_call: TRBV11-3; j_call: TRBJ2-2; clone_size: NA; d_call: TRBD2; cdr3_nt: TGTGCCAGCAGCTTACTCCGACTAGCGGGAGTTAACACCGGGGAGCTGTTTTTT; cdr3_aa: CASSLLRLAGVNTGELFF
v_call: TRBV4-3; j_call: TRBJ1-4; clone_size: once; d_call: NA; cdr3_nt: TGCGCCAGCAGCCAAGGCGGGGGACAAGGTGAAAAACTGTTTTTT; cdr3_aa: CASSQGGGQGEKLFF
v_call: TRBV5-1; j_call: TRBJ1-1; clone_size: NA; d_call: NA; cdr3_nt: TGCGCCAGCAGCTTAGGGGATGGTGAAGCTTTCTTT; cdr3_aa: CASSLGDGEAFF
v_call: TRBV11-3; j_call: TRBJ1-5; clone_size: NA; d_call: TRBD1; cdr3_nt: TGTGCCAGCAGCTTAGAAATAATGGGACAGGGAAGGAATCAGCCCCAGCATTTT; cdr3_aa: CASSLEIMGQGRNQPQHF
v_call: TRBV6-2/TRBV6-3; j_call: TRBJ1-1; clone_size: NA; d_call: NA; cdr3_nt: TGTGCCAGCAGTTACTCTCCGGGGAACACTGAAGCTTTCTTT; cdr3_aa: CASSYSPGNTEAFF
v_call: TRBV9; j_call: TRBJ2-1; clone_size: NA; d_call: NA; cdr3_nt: TGTGCCAGCAGCGTAGGGGCAGGGTCTTTGTACAATGAGCAGTTCTTC; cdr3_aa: CASSVGAGSLYNEQFF
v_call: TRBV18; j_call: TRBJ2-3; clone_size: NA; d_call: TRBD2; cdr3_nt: TGTGCCAGCTCCCCCCGCCCGGGAGGCCCCACAGATACGCAGTATTTT; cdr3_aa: CASSPRPGGPTDTQYF
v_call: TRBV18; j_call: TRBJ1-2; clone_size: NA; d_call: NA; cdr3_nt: TGTGCCAGCTCACCAAGCGGAGGAACAGGGCCGATGTATGGCTACACCTTC; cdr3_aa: CASSPSGGTGPMYGYTF
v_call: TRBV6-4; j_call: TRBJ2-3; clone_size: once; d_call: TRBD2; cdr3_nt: TGTGCCAGCAGTGACATAGCGGGAGGGCCCACAGATACGCAGTATTTT; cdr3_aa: CASSDIAGGPTDTQYF
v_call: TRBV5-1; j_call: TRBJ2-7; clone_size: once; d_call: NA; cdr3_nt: TGCGCCAGCAGCTTGGGAGGCGCCAGGGACGAGCAGTACTTC; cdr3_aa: CASSLGGARDEQYF
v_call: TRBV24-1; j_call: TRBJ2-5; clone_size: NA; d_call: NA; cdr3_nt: TGTGCCACCAGTGACTGGCTCCGGGGGCAAGAGACCCAGTACTTC; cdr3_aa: CATSDWLRGQETQYF
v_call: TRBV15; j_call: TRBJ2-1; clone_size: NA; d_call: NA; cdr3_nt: TGTGCCACCAGCAGAGGCCTCCCCCTACGAAGCTCCTACAATGAGCAGTTCTTC; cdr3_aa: CATSRGLPLRSSYNEQFF
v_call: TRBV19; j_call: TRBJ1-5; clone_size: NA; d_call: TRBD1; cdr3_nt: TGTGCCAGTAGTCTCCGTTCAGGACAGGTAAATCAGCCCCAGCATTTT; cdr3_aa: CASSLRSGQVNQPQHF
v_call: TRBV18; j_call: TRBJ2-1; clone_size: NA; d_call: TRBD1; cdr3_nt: TGTGCCAGTCAGGGACAGGAGACCTACAATGAGCAGTTCTTC; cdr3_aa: CASQGQETYNEQFF
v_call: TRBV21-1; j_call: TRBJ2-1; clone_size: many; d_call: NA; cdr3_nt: TGTGCCAGCAGCAAAGGTCTGACAGTTACTGATGAGCAGTTCTTC; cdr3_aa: CASSKGLTVTDEQFF
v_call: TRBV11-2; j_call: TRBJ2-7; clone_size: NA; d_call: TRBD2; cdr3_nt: TGTGCCAGCAGCTTAGAATACAGCGGGGGGGCCTACGAGCAGTACTTC; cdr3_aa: CASSLEYSGGAYEQYF
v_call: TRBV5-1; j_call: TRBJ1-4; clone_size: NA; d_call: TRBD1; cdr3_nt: TGCGCCAGCAGCTCGACAGGGGGAGTTGCAACTAATGAAAAACTGTTTTTT; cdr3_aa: CASSSTGGVATNEKLFF
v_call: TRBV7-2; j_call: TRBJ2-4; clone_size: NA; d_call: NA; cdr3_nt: TGTGCCAGCAGCTTAGCCCCAGGGTACATTCAGTACTTC; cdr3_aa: CASSLAPGYIQYF
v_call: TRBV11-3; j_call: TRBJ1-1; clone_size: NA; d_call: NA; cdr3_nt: TGTGCCAGCAGCTTTCATGCGAGCACTGAAGCTTTCTTT; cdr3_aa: CASSFHASTEAFF
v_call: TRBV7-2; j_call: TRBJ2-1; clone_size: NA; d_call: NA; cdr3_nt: TGTGCCAGCGCAAGGTCAGGGGAATATGAGCAGTTCTTC; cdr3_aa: CASARSGEYEQFF
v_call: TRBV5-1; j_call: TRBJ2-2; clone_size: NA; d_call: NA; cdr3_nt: TGCGCCAGCAGCCCCCGGGACACTTCGAACACCGGGGAGCTGTTTTTT; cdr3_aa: CASSPRDTSNTGELFF
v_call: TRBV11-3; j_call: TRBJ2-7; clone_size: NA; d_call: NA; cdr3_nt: TGTGCCAGCAGCTTAGGTGGAGGGGCCTACGAGCAGTACTTC; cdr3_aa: CASSLGGGAYEQYF
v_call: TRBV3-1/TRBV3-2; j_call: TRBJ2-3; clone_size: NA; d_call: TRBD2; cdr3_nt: TGTGCCAGCAGCCATAAGACTAGCGGGTTCGCAGATACGCAGTATTTT; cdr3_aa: CASSHKTSGFADTQYF
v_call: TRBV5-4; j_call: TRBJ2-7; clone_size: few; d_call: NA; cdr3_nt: TGTGCCAGCAGCTCGAACCAGGGGCGGTTCGAGCAGTACTTC; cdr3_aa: CASSSNQGRFEQYF